These 2 T cell receptor beta chains came from one sample sequenced in a study of human T cells and chemical hapten exposure. Specified time point: pre-sensitization, week 0. Sample treatment: therapeutic diphenylcyclopropenone sensitization with weekly scalp DPC. A single record per CDR3 protein comes from TCRdb applying MiXCR to the RACE reads. The sample records tens of thousands of distinct CDR3 sequences, approximately 7.6% being singletons. The sequencing here drew on whole blood, taken in connection with sensitization to the hapten diphenylcyclopropenone (DPC). Receptor source: a woman aged 45 to 65 with alopecia areata. Some clones in this sample may be carry-over from other donors' samples.

This clonotype has ten or more counts. V and J are TRBV18 and TRBJ1-5; D gene ambiguous. V lost 2 bases and J 1 base, leaving 6 bases between the germline ends. The germline CDR1 and CDR2 sequences are KGHSH and LQKENI. The length of the CDR3 is 14 residues. The CDR3: CASSPEESNQPQHF. CDR3 nucleotide sequence: TGTGCCAGCTCACCAGAGGAAAGCAATCAGCCCCAGCATTTT.

This clonotype was counted between two and nine times. V gene TRBV10-2 combines with J gene TRBJ1-2; 8 positions match TRBD1. Unmatched junction bases numbered 3, after V lost 4 bases and J lost 8 bases. The CDR3 spans 12 residues. Looked up from germline, CDR1 is WSHSY and CDR2 is SAAADI. The CDR3 region is CASSAGQAGYTF. CDR3 in DNA: TGCGCCAGCAGTGCGGGACAGGCGGGCTACACCTTC.